This record covers a single T cell receptor (beta chain). This clonotype was found a few times. Its target antigen remains unknown. Nothing much larger sits one base from this clone, and base qualities are not available. Libraries were made using RT-PCR. The reads were generated on an Illumina HiSeq 2500. The public reads were reanalyzed by TCRdb: fastp trimming at Q25, MiXCR alignment, in-frame beta chains only. Every distinct CDR3 protein forms one entry, paired with its most common genes and DNA. The sample table contains about 520,000 distinct CDR3 sequences; only one count was recorded for roughly 7.6% of them. The biggest ten clones account for about 12% of the sample. The germline V gene encodes CDR1 SGHTA and CDR2 FQGNSA. The cysteine opens and the phenylalanine closes a CDR3 of 17 amino acids. The read is trimmed to its CDR3 DNA, 51 bases read in frame from base 1. V trim: 5 bases; J trim: 0 bases; unmatched bases: 12.

The data were obtained in a study of response to subunit inactivated influenza vaccine (dated by TCRdb to about 2018). About the study as a whole: Deep quantitative profiling of the T cell receptor repertoire was used in the study to follow responses to a trivalent subunit inactivated influenza vaccine. Study-wide conclusions, independent of this receptor: According to the authors, only a limited number of new T cells may be recruited by each seasonal influenza vaccination.

Specimen: PBMCs from blood, collected less than 25 months after vaccination. The TCR was taken from a man aged 50 to 75 who received an inactivated influenza vaccine. Donor details come from another sample of the same person, matched by shared clones. The chain joins TRBV7-2 to TRBJ1-2; 7 junctional bases match TRBD1. At the DNA level, the sequence is TGTGCCAGCAGCCGCAGAGCGGGGACAGTTTCTAACTATGGCTACACCTTC. It codes for CASSRRAGTVSNYGYTF. With all but the CDR3 taken from the reference TRBV7-2 and TRBJ1-2 genes, the full variable domain is: GAGVSQSPSNKVTEKGKDVELRCDPISGHTALYWYRQSLGQGLEFLIYFQGNSAPDKSGLPSDRFSAERTGGSVSTLTIQRTQQEDSAVYLCASSRRAGTVSNYGYTFGSGTRLTVV.